The TCR beta chain under discussion was sequenced for a study of blood T cell repertoires in COVID-19. In the source study's methods: Reference gene primer amplification yielded estimated nucleated cell counts. The repertoire was sequenced with immunoSEQ multiplex PCR; TCRdb's copy has only in-frame clones and lacks some. V and J calls and clone size follow that table, whereas D and trimming were derived from the DNA. The sample holds about 98,000 clones, 60% to 80% seen once. A few counts support this clone. The CDR3 is 15 residues long. Germline V gene lookup returns CDR1 MNHEY and CDR2 SMNVEV (reference sequence). V lost 2 bases to trimming and J lost 5 bases, with 12 bases between them.

Material for sequencing was peripheral blood. The TCR originated in a man in his sixties with active or convalescent COVID-19. The V call is TRBV27, the J call TRBJ2-2; D is uncertain. In DNA form, the CDR3 reads TGTGCCAGCAGTTTAGTTCACGGGTTGACCGGGGAGCTGTTTTTT. This translates into CASSLVHGLTGELFF.